These 31 T cell receptor beta chains were all obtained from the same sample, sequenced in a study of T cells in Graves' hyperthyroidism and ophthalmopathy. RNA transcripts provided the source from which TCR beta CDR3 regions were amplified. When the TCR CDR3 underwent first-round RT-PCR, the HTBI primer set was used. Via MiXCR, TCRdb re-called the multiplex PCR reads, giving one row per CDR3 protein. The repertoire holds around 440,000 distinct CDR3 sequences, 15% to 19% seen once, with about 7.7% in the top ten. The specimen sequenced was blood. These receptors all stem from a woman aged 18 to 35 with Graves' hyperthyroidism.

This clonotype appeared many times. This rearrangement joins TRBV13 to TRBJ1-2; TRBD1 matches at 9 bases. Germline values: CDR1 PRHDT, CDR2 FYEKMQ (reference sequence). This CDR3 is built from 16 residues. With V trimmed by 5 bases and J by 3 bases, 10 bases remained unmatched. The CDR3 DNA follows: TGTGCCAGCAGCCCGAACCGGGACAGGGATTACTATGGCTACACCTTC. Its protein is CASSPNRDRDYYGYTF. The complete variable domain, with remaining parts taken from reference TRBV13 and TRBJ1-2, reads AAGVIQSPRHLIKEKRETATLKCYPIPRHDTVYWYQQGPGQDPQFLISFYEKMQSDKGSIPDRFSAQQFSDYHSELNMSSLELGDSALYFCASSPNRDRDYYGYTFGSGTRLTVV.

This rearrangement joins TRBV4-2 to TRBJ2-1; TRBD2 agrees at 9 bases. The germline CDR1 and CDR2 sequences are LGHNA and YNFKEQ. This CDR3 has 15 amino acids. The V and J ends lost 1 base and 8 bases, in that order; junction bases with no gene match: 6. As DNA, the CDR3 is TGTGCCAGCAGCCAAGGAGTAGCGGGAGACGATGAGCAGTTCTTC. Amino acids: CASSQGVAGDDEQFF.

The table lists this clonotype with many counts. The chain uses TRBV20-1 and TRBJ2-1; D is unresolved. V was clipped by 3 bases and J by 3 bases, with 9 bases between them. Germline assignment: CDR1 DFQATT and CDR2 SNEGSKA (reference sequence). The CDR3 runs 13 residues. The CDR3 loop reads CSASVPHYNEQFF. The CDR3 DNA sequence: TGCAGTGCTAGTGTCCCGCACTACAATGAGCAGTTCTTC.

This clonotype came up a few times. This chain joins TRBV5-6 and TRBJ2-7, with 7 bases fitting TRBD1. The J segment lost 0 bases and the V segment lost 0 bases, leaving 9 bases of the junction unmatched. Germline V gene data show CDR1 as SGHDT and CDR2 as YYEEEE. The CDR3 covers 17 residues. The CDR3 bases are TGTGCCAGCAGCTTGGCCTTAAGACAGGGAAGCTCCTACGAGCAGTACTTC. Translated, it gives CASSLALRQGSSYEQYF.

The CDR3 spells CASSVVRGELFF. The CDR3 DNA sequence: TGTGCCAGCAGCGTAGTAAGGGGGGAGCTGTTTTTT. The gene calls are TRBV9 and TRBJ2-2, with no clear D. Per the germline V gene, CDR1 is SGDLS and CDR2 is YYNGEE. V lost 0 bases, J lost 8 bases, and 5 bases lay in between. The CDR3 extends over 12 amino acids.

V usage is TRBV5-1 and J usage is TRBJ2-7, with a possible D match to TRBD1 (6 bases). CDR3 size: 15 residues. Looked up from germline, CDR1 is SGHRS and CDR2 is YFSETQ. The V gene lost 0 bases and the J gene lost 3 bases, with 13 bases spanning the gap. CDR3 in amino acids: CASSLARGDYYEQYF. In DNA, the CDR3 is TGCGCCAGCAGCTTGGCCAGGGGAGATTACTACGAGCAGTACTTC.

V and J are TRBV28 and TRBJ2-2, with D perhaps given as TRBD1 or TRBD2 (6 bases each). This CDR3 comprises 12 residues. Deletions cut 5 bases from V and 13 bases from J, with 14 bases between. CDR1 MDHEN and CDR2 SYDVKM come from the germline V gene. CDR3 DNA sequence: TGTGCCAGCAGTCTCCGGGGGCAGAGGCTGTTTTTT. Amino acids: CASSLRGQRLFF. Variable domain in full (rest from reference TRBV28 and TRBJ2-2): DVKVTQSSRYLVKRTGEKVFLECVQDMDHENMFWYRQDPGLGLRLIYFSYDVKMKEKGDIPEGYSVSREKKERFSLILESASTNQTSMYLCASSLRGQRLFFGEGSRLTVL.

This clonotype was found a few times. The chain has TRBV28 and TRBJ1-6; D remains ambiguous. The CDR3 totals 15 residues. Trimming removed 4 bases at V and 7 bases at J, with 14 bases between. The V gene's germline CDR1 is MDHEN and CDR2 SYDVKM. The CDR3 sequence is CASSSLVERNSPLHF. CDR3 sequence (DNA): TGTGCCAGCAGTTCCCTTGTAGAGAGGAATTCACCCCTCCACTTT.

This clonotype came up many times. This chain uses TRBV18 with TRBJ2-7; D possibly matches TRBD1 or TRBD2 (5 bases each). The V end lost 0 bases, the J end lost 2 bases, and 8 bases lay between the germline ends. The CDR3 sequence is 14 residues long. Germline V gene lookup returns CDR1 KGHSH and CDR2 LQKENI. The DNA of the CDR3 is TGTGCCAGCTCACCACCGGGGGAGCCCTACGAGCAGTACTTC. Translation: CASSPPGEPYEQYF.

This clonotype was recorded a few times. At one end the junction does not follow the germline gene, possibly because of a read error. The J gene is TRBJ2-7, the V gene TRBV7-6; D perhaps matches TRBD2 (5 bases). Germline V gene sequence: CDR1 SGHVS, CDR2 FNYEAQ. The CDR3 covers 14 residues. Here the CDR3 DNA reads TGTGCCAACAGCCAAGATCCGGGGTACTACGAGCAGTACTTC. This encodes CANSQDPGYYEQYF. Full variable domain (rest looked up from reference TRBV7-6 and TRBJ2-7): GAGVSQSPRYKVTKRGQDVALRCDPISGHVSLYWYRQALGQGPEFLTYFNYEAQQDKSGLPNDRFSAERPEGSISTLTIQRTEQRDSAMYRCANSQDPGYYEQYFGPGTRLTVT.

The J gene is TRBJ2-3, the V gene TRBV24-1, with unresolved D. CDR3 length: 16 amino acids. Germline loops: CDR1 KGHDR, CDR2 SFDVKD. Between the trimmed V and J ends, which lost 4 bases and 0 bases, there was a span of 13 bases. This CDR3 reads CATSDPTGASTDTQYF. For the CDR3, the DNA is TGTGCCACCAGTGACCCCACCGGTGCGAGCACAGATACGCAGTATTTT.

This clonotype has ten or more counts. The rearrangement uses TRBV7-8 and TRBJ2-1; 11 nucleotides agree with TRBD2. Trimming removed 6 bases from V and 2 bases from J; junction bases left unmatched: 6. CDR3 length: 16 residues. Germline lookup yields CDR1 SGHVS and CDR2 FQNEAQ. This chain's CDR3 is CASSASGGFPYNEQFF. The CDR3 coding sequence is TGTGCCAGCAGTGCTAGCGGGGGGTTCCCCTACAATGAGCAGTTCTTC. The whole variable domain, filled in from reference TRBV7-8 and TRBJ2-1, reads GAGVSQSPRYKVAKRGQDVALRCDPISGHVSLFWYQQALGQGPEFLTYFQNEAQLDKSGLPSDRFFAERPEGSVSTLKIQRTQQEDSAVYLCASSASGGFPYNEQFFGPGTRLTVL.

This clonotype occurred many times. The CDR3 nucleotides are TGTGCCAGCAGCTGGCCGACTAGCGGGAGAGACAATGAGCAGTTCTTC. This gives the protein CASSWPTSGRDNEQFF. The chain employs TRBV11-3 and TRBJ2-1; TRBD2 matches 12 bases. The CDR3 sequence is 16 residues long. In germline, CDR1 is SGHNT, CDR2 YENEEA. Unmatched junction bases numbered 6, after V lost 4 bases and J lost 5 bases.

The sample holds many counts of this clonotype. The chain is built from TRBV7-2 and TRBJ1-1; D is undetermined. The germline V and J ends were trimmed by 1 base and 9 bases, with 12 bases remaining between them. This CDR3 has 13 amino acids. Germline CDR1 and CDR2: SGHTA and FQGNSA. CDR3 sequence reads: CASSLEVRYQAFF. As DNA, the CDR3 is TGTGCCAGCAGCTTAGAGGTGCGCTATCAAGCTTTCTTT.

A note on this clonotype: A read error is possible here, since a much larger clone lies one base away. This likely comes from a read error, as the CDR3 has no conserved phenylalanine or tryptophan at its end. The V and J genes are TRBV6-1 and TRBJ2-7; possibly TRBD2 for D (6 bases). Germline V gives CDR1 MNHNS, CDR2 SASEGT. V lost 5 bases, J lost 4 bases, and 21 bases lay in between. The CDR3 extends over 16 amino acids. As DNA, the CDR3 is TGTGCCAGCAGTCCGACGTACGGGACTCATGTATACGAGCAGTACCTC. Amino acid sequence: CASSPTYGTHVYEQYL.

This clonotype was counted many times. This sequence joins TRBV20-1 and TRBJ2-1; 11 nucleotides agree with TRBD2. Losses at the gene ends were 3 bases for V and 9 bases for J; bases not matched to a gene: 7. CDR1 and CDR2 (germline): DFQATT, SNEGSKA (reference sequence). The length of the CDR3 is 14 residues. This chain's CDR3 is CSASGTSGIGEQFF. The CDR3 DNA reads as TGCAGTGCTAGCGGGACTAGCGGTATCGGTGAGCAGTTCTTC.

Ten or more counts support this clonotype. This chain joins TRBV5-1 and TRBJ2-6, with D unresolved. Germline V gives CDR1 SGHRS, CDR2 YFSETQ. The V gene lost 4 bases and the J gene lost 0 bases, with 8 bases spanning the gap. The CDR3 sequence is 15 residues long. This chain's CDR3 is CASSPTVSGANVLTF. The DNA of the CDR3 is TGCGCCAGCAGCCCAACTGTCTCTGGGGCCAACGTCCTGACTTTC.

In its sample, this clonotype was seen many times. The V and J genes are TRBV12-3 or TRBV12-4 and TRBJ2-3; D is undetermined. This CDR3 region has 14 residues. Trimming left V 1 base short and J 3 bases short, with 8 bases between. As DNA, the CDR3 is TGTGCCAGCAGTTTAGGTAGAGCTACAGATACGCAGTATTTT. Protein: CASSLGRATDTQYF.

This clonotype occurred many times. The V call is TRBV9, the J call TRBJ1-2; D gene uncertain. CDR1 is SGDLS and CDR2 is YYNGEE in the germline V gene. V was clipped by 0 bases and J by 8 bases, with 23 bases between them. CDR3 length: 17 residues. CDR3 in amino acids: CASSVANKVAPESGYTF. CDR3 coding DNA: TGTGCCAGCAGCGTAGCAAATAAAGTGGCGCCCGAGAGCGGCTACACCTTC.

The rearrangement uses TRBV19 and TRBJ1-2; possible D gene TRBD1, 5 bases. V lost 3 bases to trimming and J lost 8 bases, with 13 bases between them. The CDR3 runs to 13 residues. Germline V lookup: CDR1 LNHDA, CDR2 SQIVND (reference sequence). CDR3 sequence: CASSIEGRRGYTF. In DNA form, the CDR3 reads TGTGCCAGTAGTATTGAGGGGCGTAGAGGCTACACCTTC.

This clonotype was counted a few times. The gene calls are TRBV20-1 and TRBJ2-1; the match to TRBD2 covers 13 bases. The germline V gene has CDR1 DFQATT and CDR2 SNEGSKA (reference sequence). This CDR3 region has 15 residues. V was clipped by 1 base and J by 13 bases; unmatched bases: 10. The CDR3 protein is CSARAGTSGKGPQFF. For the CDR3, the DNA is TGCAGTGCTAGAGCCGGGACTAGCGGGAAGGGACCCCAGTTCTTC.

In its sample, this clonotype was seen many times. This chain joins TRBV12-3 or TRBV12-4 and TRBJ2-5; D unresolved. The CDR3 runs 14 residues. V was clipped by 4 bases and J by 4 bases, with 13 bases between them. The CDR3 DNA sequence: TGTGCCAGCAGTTCCCAGGTACCGGGAGAGACCCAGTACTTC. Its translation is CASSSQVPGETQYF.

This clonotype was counted at least ten times. The chain employs TRBV20-1 and TRBJ2-1; D might be TRBD2 (6 bases). Trimming shortened V by 0 bases and J by 1 base, and 13 bases separated the two germline ends. The CDR3 sequence is 16 residues long. Germline V gives CDR1 DFQATT, CDR2 SNEGSKA (reference sequence). The DNA for the CDR3 is TGCAGTGCTAGAGATTCCGACGGGAGATCCTACAATGAGCAGTTCTTC. The encoded protein is CSARDSDGRSYNEQFF.

This clonotype was counted many times. The V call is TRBV4-1, the J call TRBJ2-3; the match to TRBD2 covers 13 bases. CDR1 and CDR2 (germline): MGHRA, YSYEKL. The CDR3 loop spans 17 amino acids. Losses at the gene ends were 1 base for V and 6 bases for J; bases not matched to a gene: 7. As DNA, the CDR3 is TGCGCCAGCAGCCAAGGCGGAGGACTAGCGGGGGAGGATACGCAGTATTTT. Residues: CASSQGGGLAGEDTQYF.

This clonotype appeared many times. This chain joins TRBV12-3 or TRBV12-4 and TRBJ2-1, with 13 positions matching TRBD2. CDR3 length: 15 amino acids. The junction had 5 bases not matched to a gene; V was cut back by 5 bases and J by 7 bases. The CDR3 DNA is TGTGCCAGCAGTACCGGGACTAGCGGGACAAATGAGCAGTTCTTC. It is translated as CASSTGTSGTNEQFF.

This clonotype was seen ten or more times. This chain uses TRBV2 with TRBJ2-7; TRBD2 might be the D (5 bases). The V end lost 6 bases, the J end lost 4 bases, and 13 bases lay between the germline ends. Germline V gives CDR1 SNHLY, CDR2 FYNNEI. CDR3 length: 13 residues. The CDR3 loop reads CASSRGLPYEQYF. DNA for the CDR3: TGTGCCAGCAGCCGTGGACTTCCTTACGAGCAGTACTTC.

The rearrangement links TRBV7-6 to TRBJ2-5; D is undetermined. The V end lost 2 bases, the J end lost 1 base, and 11 bases lay between the germline ends. Germline values: CDR1 SGHVS, CDR2 FNYEAQ. CDR3 size: 15 residues. The CDR3 DNA reads TGTGCCAGCAGCTTAACAATGGGTGGCCAAGAGACCCAGTACTTC. Its translation: CASSLTMGGQETQYF.

On this clonotype: This sequence may be a read error, since a much larger clone differs from it by one base. The DNA for the CDR3 is TGCGCCAGCAGCTTGGATGGACGCCGGGAGACCCAGTACTTC. Translation: CASSLDGRRETQYF. The V and J genes are TRBV5-1 and TRBJ2-5; D call uncertain. Germline lookup yields CDR1 SGHRS and CDR2 YFSETQ. The CDR3 sequence is 14 residues long. V was clipped by 0 bases and J by 5 bases, with 11 bases between them.

This clonotype was detected ten times or more. This chain joins TRBV12-3 or TRBV12-4 and TRBJ2-1; 8 positions match TRBD2. CDR3 length: 14 residues. The junction had 9 bases not matched to a gene; V was cut back by 6 bases and J by 8 bases. CDR3 sequence reads: CASRLSGSGDEQFF. The CDR3 coding sequence is TGTGCCAGCAGACTGAGCGGGAGTGGCGATGAGCAGTTCTTC.

This clonotype was seen only a few times. This chain links TRBV7-2 with TRBJ2-2; the D gene is possibly TRBD2 (6 bases). Germline CDR1 is SGHTA and CDR2 is FQGNSA. The germline V and J ends were trimmed by 2 bases and 8 bases, with 12 bases remaining between them. This CDR3 has 14 amino acids. Here the CDR3 DNA reads TGTGCCAGCAGCTTAAAACTAGCCTGGGGGGAGCTGTTTTTT. Its protein product is CASSLKLAWGELFF. The variable domain in full, completed from reference TRBV7-2 and TRBJ2-2, reads GAGVSQSPSNKVTEKGKDVELRCDPISGHTALYWYRQSLGQGLEFLIYFQGNSAPDKSGLPSDRFSAERTGGSVSTLTIQRTQQEDSAVYLCASSLKLAWGELFFGEGSRLTVL.

The chain couples TRBV12-3 or TRBV12-4 to TRBJ2-1; D is undetermined. CDR3 size: 16 residues. Trimming pared 2 bases from V and 1 base from J, leaving 12 bases between. CDR3 DNA: TGTGCCAGCAGTTTATTTGCTACTATTTCCTACAATGAGCAGTTCTTC. Its protein product is CASSLFATISYNEQFF.